This TCR beta chain was identified in a study of memory CD4+ T cells and cytomegalovirus serostatus. Study-level information: Of the healthy Belgian adults, 8 to 10 were CMV seropositive and 20 to 30 seronegative. Study results and limitations: CD4+ memory repertoires contained about two fifths of the 164 reported CMV TCRbeta sequences.

Profiling relied on immunoSEQ multiplex PCR, and the TCRdb table lists in-frame clones only, not all of them. The sample lists 35,000 to 45,000 clones; about three quarters were seen once. The CDR3 is 17 residues long. With 3 bases clipped from V and 6 bases from J, the junction kept 12 bases outside the gene matches. Per germline, CDR1 WSHSY and CDR2 SAAADI. Single viable CD3+CD4+CD8-CD45RO+ cells were sorted as the memory CD4+ T cells. Serum IgG to CMV pp150, pp28, p38 and p52 defined serostatus. A word on this clone: Its antigen is not known.

The sequencing sample was made of memory CD4+ T cells from blood. The sequence derives from an adult in good health and CMV-seronegative. The J gene is TRBJ2-3, the V gene TRBV10-2, with TRBD2 matching over 10 bases. This chain's CDR3 is CASSESKAGGPEDTQYF. The CDR3 DNA reads TGCGCCAGCAGTGAATCAAAAGCGGGGGGGCCGGAGGATACGCAGTATTTT.